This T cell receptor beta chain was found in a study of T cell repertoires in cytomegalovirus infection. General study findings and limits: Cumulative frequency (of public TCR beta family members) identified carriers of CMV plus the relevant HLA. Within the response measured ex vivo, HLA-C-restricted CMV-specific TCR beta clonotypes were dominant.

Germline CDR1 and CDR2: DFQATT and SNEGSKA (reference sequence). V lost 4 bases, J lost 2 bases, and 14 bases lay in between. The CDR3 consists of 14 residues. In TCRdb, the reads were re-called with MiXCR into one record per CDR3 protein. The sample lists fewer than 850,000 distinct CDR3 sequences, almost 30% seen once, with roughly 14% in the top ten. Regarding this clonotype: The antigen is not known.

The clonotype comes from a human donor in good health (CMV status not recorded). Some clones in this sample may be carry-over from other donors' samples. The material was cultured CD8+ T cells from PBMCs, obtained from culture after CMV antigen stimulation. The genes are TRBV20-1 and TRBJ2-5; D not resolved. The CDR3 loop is CSANVWQNQETQYF. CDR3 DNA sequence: TGCAGTGCTAATGTGTGGCAGAATCAAGAGACCCAGTACTTC.